This TCR beta chain comes out of a study of blood T cell repertoires in COVID-19 (dated by TCRdb to about 2020). Study-wide context: Collaborator samples came from the United States, Italy and Spain and covered acute and convalescent phases of COVID-19. The material from the prospective study consisted of cDNA or gDNA derived from T cells, B-cell-depleted T cells, or PBMCs. Subjects who had been exposed to COVID-19, were actively infected with it, or had recovered from it provided the deeply sampled blood TCRbeta repertoires that made up the dataset. The repertoires were released in a freely available public database intended as a resource for research on the immune response to SARS-CoV-2. Samples came from the ongoing ImmuneRACE study (first 160 participants) plus 1,254 subjects from 6 global collaborators. Nearly every sample came with metadata listing a de-identified subject ID, COVID-19 status, age in years and sex. HLA class I and class II types, where available, came from metadata supplied by the sample provider rather than from assay-based typing.

Regarding this clone: Its antigen is currently not known. Base quality data are lacking; no much larger clone is found one base away.

TCRbeta CDR3 regions were amplified from genomic DNA by means of the immunoSEQ Assay, a bias-controlled multiplex PCR. Per the source publication's procedure: The number of nucleated cells in each sample was estimated by amplification of reference gene primers within the assay. To quantify the absolute abundance of each unique TCRbeta CDR3 rearrangement, sequence reads were collapsed and filtered. For each sample, productive Simpson clonality was calculated as the square root of Simpson's diversity index across productive rearrangements. TCRdb took this table from immuneACCESS and kept in-frame rearrangements with V and J called. Such tables lack part of the clones; where checked against another copy, unresolved V genes explain under half of the gap, and the rest is unexplained. That table gives V, J and clone size, and the DNA gave D and trimming. This sample is represented by over 150,000 clones; about 81% of them were singletons. 7.3% of the sample rests with the top ten.

In the prospective study, participants were about 18 to 100 years old, resided in approximately 25 geographic areas of the United States, and were enrolled through a virtual design. In the prospective study, participants were assigned to cohorts based on the clinical history participants reported in a screening survey and a study questionnaire. For ImmuneRACE Cohort 3, a participant was defined as recovered based on two consecutive negative NP/OP PCR tests, clearance by a healthcare professional, or resolution of symptoms. In the prospective study, mobile phlebotomists collected whole blood, serum and a nasopharyngeal or oropharyngeal swab from each participant. Additional blood draws and questionnaires over an approximately two-month period could optionally be provided by prospective study participants. Prospective study blood samples were shipped either frozen or at room temperature before DNA extraction.

The paper's findings and limits, for the study overall: The amount of clinical and demographic metadata varied by source and participant and was provided uncurated.

Sequences SGHTA (CDR1) and FQGNSA (CDR2) are obtained from the germline V gene. V lost 6 bases and J lost 1 base; the stretch between them is 15 bases long. Inclusive of the bounding cysteine and phenylalanine, the CDR3 is 15 residues long. The kept DNA is CDR3 alone, 45 bases in frame from the first base. The chain is assembled from TRBV7-2 and TRBJ2-5; the D gene is possibly TRBD1, with 6 bases matching. The sequence derives from a man in his fifties who had recovered from COVID-19. Sequenced sample: PBMCs or T cells enriched from blood (not recorded which). The CDR3 protein is CASRSIRDIQETQYF. The DNA is as follows: TGTGCCAGCAGGTCAATCCGGGACATCCAAGAGACCCAGTACTTC.